The 18 T cell receptor beta chains below were found in one sample sequenced in a study of early T cells in non-severe SARS-CoV-2 infection (dated by TCRdb to 2020 to 2022). Library preparation was by 5' RACE. The instrument was a NextSeq 500. Using fastp at Q25 and MiXCR, TCRdb reprocessed the public reads and kept productive beta chains. Each entry merges the rows of one CDR3 protein and shows their most common DNA and genes. The sample table shows some 57,000 distinct CDR3 sequences, and roughly 8% are seen once. The ten largest clones add up to roughly 4.2% of the sample. Sequenced: whole blood. These receptors were obtained from an adult who was a healthcare worker with PCR-confirmed SARS-CoV-2 infection or an uninfected control (not recorded which).

This clonotype has just a few counts. The CDR3 is CASGLAGRTDTQYF. DNA for the CDR3: TGTGCCAGCGGACTAGCGGGAAGGACAGATACGCAGTATTTT. The genes are TRBV6-5 and TRBJ2-3; 12 nucleotides align to TRBD2. Germline assignment: CDR1 MNHEY and CDR2 SVGAGI. The junction had 3 bases not matched to a gene; V was cut back by 8 bases and J by 3 bases. The CDR3 is 14 amino acids.

Notes on this clonotype: One base away lies a much larger clone, so this may be a sequencing read error. The rearrangement joins TRBV6-5 to TRBJ1-1; 7 bases fit TRBD1. This CDR3 contains 15 residues. V dropped 5 bases and J dropped 3; count of bases not matched to a gene: 9. In germline, CDR1 is MNHEY, CDR2 SVGAGI. The CDR3 reads CASSPLGGRDTEAFF. CDR3 sequence (DNA): TGTGCCAGCAGTCCGCTAGGGGGCAGGGACACTGAAGCTTTCTTT.

The V call is TRBV9, the J call TRBJ1-1, with a weak D call TRBD1 (6 bases). Trimming stripped 0 bases from V and 6 bases from J, with 12 bases between. CDR3 length equals 14 residues. Germline V gives CDR1 SGDLS, CDR2 YYNGEE. The CDR3 nucleotides are TGTGCCAGCAGCGTAGATTGGGGGGCCTCTGAAGCTTTCTTT. It is translated as CASSVDWGASEAFF.

V gene TRBV28 combines with J gene TRBJ1-2, with a weak D call TRBD1 (6 bases). The germline gives CDR1 MDHEN, CDR2 SYDVKM. V was cut by 6 bases and J by 3 bases, with 20 bases left in between. This CDR3 is built from 16 residues. CDR3 sequence (DNA): TGTGCCAGCAGCCCCCGAGCCGCGACAGGAGACTATGGCTACACCTTC. Amino acid sequence: CASSPRAATGDYGYTF.

This clonotype is labeled as medium-sized (0.01 to 0.1%). This chain joins TRBV2 and TRBJ2-1; D uncertain. Per the germline V gene, CDR1 is SNHLY and CDR2 is FYNNEI. The CDR3 runs 11 residues. Trimming shortened V by 3 bases and J by 14 bases, and 11 bases separated the two germline ends. The CDR3 loop reads CASSESRDKFF. The DNA of the CDR3 is TGTGCCAGCAGTGAGTCACGTGACAAGTTCTTC.

This clonotype was seen many times. CDR3 amino acids: CASSHWDRGRSGANVLTF. The CDR3 DNA reads as TGTGCCAGCAGCCACTGGGACAGGGGGCGAAGTGGGGCCAACGTCCTGACTTTC. This chain links TRBV3-1 with TRBJ2-6; 12 bases align to TRBD1. Germline V gives CDR1 LGHDT, CDR2 YNNKEL (reference sequence). V lost 3 bases, J lost 3 bases, and 6 bases stayed unmatched. The CDR3 has 18 amino acids.

This clonotype was counted between two and nine times. The chain employs TRBV12-5 and TRBJ1-2, with a possible D match to TRBD1 (5 bases). V was shortened by 4 bases and J by 7 bases, with 19 bases between the two germline ends. CDR1 and CDR2 from the germline V gene are LGHNT and FRNRAP. The CDR3 totals 15 residues. The CDR3: CASGSRPTEESGYTF. CDR3 bases: TGTGCTAGTGGTTCCCGCCCGACAGAAGAGTCTGGCTACACCTTC.

This clonotype was counted only a few times. This rearrangement joins TRBV4-1 to TRBJ2-1; no reliable D call. Looked up from germline, CDR1 is MGHRA and CDR2 is YSYEKL. The CDR3 covers 16 residues. V was pared by 0 bases and J by 0 bases, with 9 bases between. This chain's CDR3 is CASSQEARSSYNEQFF. The CDR3 DNA reads as TGCGCCAGCAGCCAAGAGGCCCGGAGCTCCTACAATGAGCAGTTCTTC.

This clonotype was recorded at least ten times. J is TRBJ2-6 and V is TRBV2; D is ambiguous. Germline V gene lookup returns CDR1 SNHLY and CDR2 FYNNEI. Deletions cut 7 bases from V and 0 bases from J, with 13 bases between. The CDR3 totals 16 residues. The CDR3 region has the DNA TGTGCCAGCACCTTCGATGGGCGCTCTGGGGCCAACGTCCTGACTTTC. It yields the protein CASTFDGRSGANVLTF.

This clonotype was recorded once. The chain links TRBV20-1 to TRBJ2-3; D gene unclear. V lost 6 bases and J 0 bases, leaving 13 bases between the germline ends. CDR3 length: 14 amino acids. Germline V gene sequence: CDR1 DFQATT, CDR2 SNEGSKA (reference sequence). DNA for the CDR3: TGCAGTGCGAGAAGGGTTCAAAGCACAGATACGCAGTATTTT. Encoded protein: CSARRVQSTDTQYF.

This clonotype was detected only a few times. The chain uses TRBV5-1 and TRBJ1-1, with unresolved D. CDR1 is SGHRS and CDR2 is YFSETQ in the germline V gene. The germline V and J ends were trimmed by 3 bases and 7 bases, with 10 bases remaining between them. This CDR3 has 12 residues. For the CDR3, the DNA is TGCGCCAGCAGCTGGGTGGGGAGTGAAGCTTTCTTT. It is translated as CASSWVGSEAFF.

CDR3 nucleotides: TGTGCCAGCAGCGAAAAGGGACTAGCAGTCTACGAGCAGTACTTC. Encoded protein: CASSEKGLAVYEQYF. The chain is built from TRBV11-2 and TRBJ2-7, with TRBD2 matching 9 bases. Germline trimming cut 5 bases from V and 3 bases from J; bases unmatched to any gene: 8. Germline CDR1 SGHAT, CDR2 FQNNGV. This CDR3 spans 15 amino acids.

This chain uses TRBV6-2 or TRBV6-3 with TRBJ2-7, with D maybe TRBD1 (6 bases). Germline V CDR1 and CDR2: MNHEY, SVGEGT. V lost 9 bases to trimming and J lost 2 bases, with 11 bases between them. CDR3 length: 12 residues. The CDR3 DNA follows: TGTGCCAGTAGGGACAACCCCTACGAGCAGTACTTC. It specifies CASRDNPYEQYF.

This clonotype was picked up many times. The gene calls are TRBV7-2 and TRBJ2-7; possible D gene TRBD1, 5 bases. In germline, CDR1 is SGHTA, CDR2 FQGNSA. V was clipped by 3 bases and J by 4 bases, with 7 bases between them. This CDR3 spans 12 amino acids. CDR3 coding DNA: TGTGCCAGCAGCTTCCAGGGATACGAGCAGTACTTC. Translated: CASSFQGYEQYF.

The chain has TRBV4-1 and TRBJ1-6; D ambiguous. This CDR3 comprises 15 residues. Trimming took 4 bases from V and 0 from J, leaving 7 bases between them. Germline loops: CDR1 MGHRA, CDR2 YSYEKL. Here the CDR3 reads CASSLPSSYNSPLHF. CDR3 coding DNA: TGCGCCAGCAGCCTCCCTAGCTCCTATAATTCACCCCTCCACTTT.

This clonotype has at least ten counts. V and J are TRBV3-1 and TRBJ2-3; 10 nucleotides align to TRBD1. Trimming took 2 bases from V and 4 from J; bases not matched to a gene: 6. This CDR3 is 16 amino acids long. The V gene's germline CDR1 is LGHDT and CDR2 YNNKEL (reference sequence). CDR3 sequence (DNA): TGTGCCAGCAGCCAATCACGGGACAGGGGCTCAGATACGCAGTATTTT. This encodes CASSQSRDRGSDTQYF.

This clonotype was seen at least ten times. The chain employs TRBV29-1 and TRBJ2-7, with TRBD2 matching over 11 bases. The V and J ends lost 0 bases and 2 bases, in that order; junction bases with no gene match: 6. Germline V gene lookup returns CDR1 SQVTM and CDR2 ANQGSEA. This CDR3 has 16 residues. CDR3 loop: CSVEDRGLADTYEQYF. For the CDR3, the DNA is TGCAGCGTTGAAGATCGGGGACTAGCGGACACCTACGAGCAGTACTTC.

This clonotype was detected only a few times. Here the CDR3 DNA reads TGTGCCAGCAGCGCGACACTAGCGGGAGCTGGTAACAATGAGCAGTTCTTC. As protein: CASSATLAGAGNNEQFF. The chain is built from TRBV11-2 and TRBJ2-1, with TRBD2 identical over 11 bases. Per the germline V gene, CDR1 is SGHAT and CDR2 is FQNNGV. V shed 5 bases and J 5 bases; nucleotides not matched to a gene: 11. This CDR3 is 17 amino acids long.